This TCR beta chain was sequenced for a study of blood T cells in healthy people across ages (dated by TCRdb to between 2015 and 2016). The study in broad terms: In model experiments, roughly one uniquely barcoded TCR beta cDNA molecule per two T cells was captured by template switching. For two donors (one aged 18 to 29 and one aged 80 or older), the study analyzed two additional independent replicas of 1 million unique cDNA reads from the same blood draw. To avoid experimental bias, donors of different ages were distributed randomly across sequencing lanes. Four age groups were formed from the donors: young (average approximately 15 years), middle-aged (more than 35), aged (62) and long-lived (less than 85). To track age-related changes in TCR beta repertoire diversity, the study relied on deep sequencing normalized with unique cDNA molecular identifiers.

The method was 5' RACE. Sequencing was carried out with an Illumina HiSeq 2500. The second PCR ran for about 7 to 11 cycles and used a J-beta primer mix along with a sample-barcoded 5' primer. A template-switch 5' adaptor carrying 12 random nucleotides introduced a unique molecular identifier onto each TCR beta cDNA molecule. At least 2.5 million CDR3-containing paired-end reads were obtained from each sample. First-strand cDNA synthesis was performed from all RNA using the Mint cDNA synthesis kit, with priming by a TRBC-specific oligonucleotide. Following uracil-DNA glycosylase treatment, all cDNA underwent a first 18-cycle PCR with the universal primers M1SS and BC2_uni_R. Processing in the source paper ran as follows. For normalization, 1 million high-quality reads, each with a distinct molecular identifier, were randomly selected from each sample. Reads sharing molecular identifiers were discarded rather than binned into consensus sequences. MiTCR, set to a Q25 quality threshold and the strictest error-elimination algorithm, was used for CDR3 identification, clonotype clustering and error correction. Lower-bound total TCR beta diversity was estimated with a nonparametric unseen species model using Euler transformation. Using fastp trimming at Q25 and MiXCR clonotype assembly, TCRdb reanalyzed the public sequencing data and kept in-frame beta chains. For every CDR3 protein sequence, its rows merge into one entry that carries the most common genes and DNA. The authors' filters were not applied to this entry. The table for this sample lists 1,100,000 or so distinct CDR3 sequences; 45% of them were counted only once. The ten largest make up 15% to 20% of the sample.

Only a few counts were recorded for this clonotype. Which antigen it targets is not known. Per-base qualities were not stored, and no clone one base away is much larger. Overall results and qualifications from the work: Compared with the aged group, more naive CD4+ T cells, fewer expanded clones and increased TCR diversity were shown by the long-lived group, suggesting age selection. Observed TCR beta diversity per million T cells fell roughly linearly with age, and a significant reduction was already apparent by age roughly 41. Total diversity estimates from one million sequenced T cells were considered lower bounds and underestimates. A strong correlation was found between observed TCR beta diversity and the percentage of naive T cells measured by flow cytometry. Since profiling was done on bulk unsorted PBMCs, naive and antigen-experienced compartments could not be conclusively compared. The CMV infection status of donors was not known, potentially confounding age-related changes in expanded clonotypes.

Including the terminal cysteine and phenylalanine, the CDR3 comprises 14 residues. Only CDR3 DNA is held: 42 bases, read in frame from base 1. For this chain, trimming is 3 bases at the V end and 3 bases at the J end, and the number of junction bases without a gene match is 4. CDR1 and CDR2 (KGHSH, LQKENI) derive from the germline V gene. Donors were a few dozen systemically healthy Caucasian individuals from Russia aged about 6 to 100 years. Around 10 milliliters of peripheral blood were drawn from each donor into EDTA-treated Vacutainer tubes. PBMCs were isolated by Ficoll-Paque density-gradient centrifugation, with at least 6 million obtained per sample. Total RNA, at least 6 micrograms per sample, was extracted from PBMCs with Trizol reagent. For every donor, flow cytometry on a PBMC aliquot measured the percentage of naive CD45RAhigh/CD27high T cells.

The chain is assembled from TRBV18 and TRBJ1-2; 7 of the junction bases match TRBD1. The receptor comes from a woman between 55 and 75 years old in good health. The sequenced sample consisted of blood. The CDR3 protein is CASSPGQAYYGYTF. The sequenced DNA: TGTGCCAGCTCACCCGGACAGGCCTACTATGGCTACACCTTC. The entire variable domain, with the stretches around the CDR3 drawn from the reference TRBV18 and TRBJ1-2 proteins, is NAGVMQNPRHLVRRRGQEARLRCSPMKGHSHVYWYRQLPEEGLKFMVYLQKENIIDESGMPKERFSAEFPKEGPSILRIQQVVRGDSAAYFCASSPGQAYYGYTFGSGTRLTVV.